A selection of T cell receptor beta chains follows, all from one sample in a study of OX40 agonist ivuxolimab in advanced cancers. Libraries were prepared by immunoSEQ multiplex PCR; TCRdb keeps only in-frame clonotypes and omits some of them. The sample contains under 75,000 clones, roughly 84% of which appear only once. The sample in question was CD4+ or CD8+ T cells sorted from blood, obtained in a trial of the OX40 agonist ivuxolimab. The origin of the receptors is an adult with an advanced solid tumor such as melanoma, head and neck, liver or kidney cancer. Both conserved end residues are part of each CDR3. A D gene is named only where the DNA matches it firmly. Part of the rows lack a size; the others show once, few, many or a class for expanded clones.

-,TRBV5-1,TRBJ1-4,-,CASSLSPGQPNEKLFF,TGCGCCAGCAGCTTGAGCCCTGGACAGCCTAATGAAAAACTGTTTTTT
TRBD2,TRBV5-4,TRBJ2-7,-,CASSHRTSGRTNRDEQYF,TGTGCCAGCAGCCACCGGACTAGCGGGAGGACTAATCGGGACGAGCAGTACTTC
-,TRBV9,TRBJ2-7,once,CASSVGGRTDYEQYF,TGTGCCAGCAGCGTAGGAGGGAGGACCGACTACGAGCAGTACTTC
-,TRBV5-1,TRBJ2-3,-,CASSPGPSTDTQYF,TGCGCCAGCTCCCCGGGACCGAGCACAGATACGCAGTATTTT
TRBD1,TRBV13,TRBJ1-1,few,CASSLTTGIRTEAFF,TGTGCCAGCAGCTTAACGACAGGGATCCGCACTGAAGCTTTCTTT
-,TRBV25-1,TRBJ1-6,-,CASTLGDNSPLHF,TGTGCCAGCACTTTGGGGGATAATTCACCCCTCCACTTT
TRBD1,TRBV7-9,TRBJ2-3,-,CASSPGQVITDTQYF,TGTGCCAGCAGCCCGGGACAGGTGATCACAGATACGCAGTATTTT
TRBD2,TRBV5-1,TRBJ2-5,few,CASSGMASGVQETQYF,TGCGCCAGCAGCGGTATGGCTAGCGGGGTTCAAGAGACCCAGTACTTC
-,TRBV10-3,TRBJ1-2,few,CAISDPVSVGYTF,TGTGCCATCAGTGATCCGGTTTCAGTCGGCTACACCTTC
TRBD1,TRBV5-1,TRBJ2-7,-,CASSPSGQNYEQYF,TGCGCCAGCAGCCCTTCGGGACAGAATTACGAGCAGTACTTC
-,TRBV19,TRBJ2-3,-,CASSNGDTFTQYF,TGTGCCAGTAGTAACGGGGACACTTTTACGCAGTATTTT
-,TRBV7-9,TRBJ1-5,-,CASSLERDGQPQHF,TGTGCCAGCAGCTTAGAAAGGGACGGCCAGCCCCAGCATTTT
-,TRBV7-3,TRBJ2-7,few,CASSRMPAGEQYF,TGTGCCAGCAGCAGAATGCCCGCCGGGGAGCAGTACTTC
TRBD1,TRBV6-1,TRBJ2-3,-,CASMPPGGVPYAQYF,TGTGCCAGCATGCCCCCAGGGGGCGTACCGTATGCGCAGTATTTT